This T cell receptor beta chain appears in the sequencing data of a study of long-term antiretroviral therapy in people with HIV. General study findings and limits: Diversity increased after ART yet remained lower than in transplant donor controls.

They ran version v3.0 of the immunoSEQ assay at survey level. TCRdb's copy holds only in-frame clones and misses some; the assay was immunoSEQ multiplex PCR. The data contain 20,000 to 25,000 clones, roughly four fifths of them singletons. Points on this clone: Its antigen is currently unknown.

Everyone in the study who had HIV was treated in the United States. The samples, holding roughly 0.9-11 million cryopreserved PBMC, were thawed before DNA extraction was carried out. This specimen was unsorted PBMCs, taken 0.5 years after starting antiretroviral therapy. The sequence derives from a man between 18 and 29 years old with HIV.

The CDR3 DNA reads TGCGCCAGCAGTCTTGGACAGCCCCATTCGAGAGAGCAGTACTTC. Protein: CASSLGQPHSREQYF. This chain joins TRBV10-1 and TRBJ2-7; a weak D match, TRBD1 (6 bases). V gave up 5 bases and J gave up 7 bases, with 21 bases separating them. The germline V gene has CDR1 WNHNN and CDR2 SYGVQD (reference sequence). The CDR3 extends over 15 amino acids.